The 19 T cell receptor beta chains below all came from one sample that was sequenced in a study of OX40 agonist ivuxolimab in advanced cancers. The library was obtained by the immunoSEQ multiplex PCR assay. Imported from immuneACCESS, the table was reduced by TCRdb to in-frame sequences with V and J called. These copies leave out some clones; in studies compared against another copy, an unresolved V gene accounts for under half, and the cause of the remainder is not known. This sample gives about 47,000 clones in total; around nine tenths of them show up just once. The biggest ten clones account for more than 13% of the sample. The sample here was CD4+ or CD8+ T cells sorted from blood, taken in a trial of the OX40 agonist ivuxolimab. All receptors derive from an adult with an advanced solid tumor such as melanoma, head and neck, liver or kidney cancer.

The V and J genes are TRBV6-5 and TRBJ2-7, with D possibly being TRBD1 or TRBD2 (5 bases each). CDR1 is MNHEY, CDR2 SVGAGI, per germline. The CDR3 runs to 15 residues. V shed 6 bases and J shed 0 bases, with 15 bases lying between them. The chain's CDR3 is CASSAPGRSSYEQYF. DNA for the CDR3: TGTGCCAGCAGCGCTCCGGGACGAAGCTCCTACGAGCAGTACTTC.

The CDR3 loop is CASSLYTGGPDTQYF. The CDR3 DNA reads as TGTGCCAGCAGTTTATACACTGGAGGTCCAGATACGCAGTATTTT. The rearrangement joins TRBV27 to TRBJ2-3; D is perhaps TRBD2 (5 bases). CDR1 and CDR2 (germline): MNHEY, SMNVEV (reference sequence). CDR3 length: 15 residues. Trimming removed 1 base at V and 4 bases at J, with 12 bases between.

The rearrangement links TRBV2 to TRBJ2-7; D remains unclear. This CDR3 comprises 13 residues. V gave up 8 bases and J gave up 2 bases, with 13 bases separating them. The germline V gene encodes CDR1 SNHLY and CDR2 FYNNEI. The CDR3 is CASGVATTYEQYF. The CDR3 nucleotides read TGTGCCAGCGGGGTTGCGACCACCTACGAGCAGTACTTC.

This chain uses TRBV27 with TRBJ2-5; no clear D. The CDR3 runs 15 residues. V lost 2 bases and J lost 5, with 15 bases in between. The germline CDR1 and CDR2 sequences are MNHEY and SMNVEV (reference sequence). Here the CDR3 reads CASSLAVRPGETQYF. The DNA for the CDR3 is TGTGCCAGCAGTTTAGCCGTTAGACCTGGGGAGACCCAGTACTTC.

This chain joins TRBV5-4 and TRBJ1-3, with TRBD1 matching 9 bases. Germline V gives CDR1 SGHNT, CDR2 YYREEE (reference sequence). The J segment lost 4 bases and the V segment lost 4 bases, leaving 9 bases of the junction unmatched. The CDR3 length is 16 residues. The CDR3 nucleotides read TGTGCCAGCAGCCAAACAGGGGGCGTTGAGGGAAACACCATATATTTT. Translated, it gives CASSQTGGVEGNTIYF.

The chain combines TRBV7-8 with TRBJ2-7, with a possible D match to TRBD2 (6 bases). Per germline, CDR1 SGHVS and CDR2 FQNEAQ. The CDR3 consists of 14 residues. Deletions cut 5 bases from V and 4 bases from J, with 15 bases between. CDR3: CASSHNAGTYEQYF. The CDR3 DNA reads TGTGCCAGCAGCCACAATGCGGGAACATACGAGCAGTACTTC.

The V gene is TRBV18, the J gene TRBJ1-3, with D uncertain. Trimming left V 4 bases short and J 0 bases short, with 13 bases between. The germline V gene encodes CDR1 KGHSH and CDR2 LQKENI. The length of the CDR3 is 16 residues. This CDR3 reads CASSHGGRSSGNTIYF. DNA of the CDR3: TGTGCCAGCTCACATGGTGGACGGAGCTCTGGAAACACCATATATTTT.

J is TRBJ1-2 and V is TRBV11-2; 8 nucleotides match TRBD1. J was trimmed by 2 bases and V by 5 bases; bases with no gene match: 1. This CDR3 region has 13 residues. Germline V lookup: CDR1 SGHAT, CDR2 FQNNGV. DNA for the CDR3: TGTGCCAGCAGCCGACAGGGGAACTATGGCTACACCTTC. It codes for CASSRQGNYGYTF.

The V and J genes are TRBV21-1 and TRBJ1-5; the table's D call, TRBD1, has no DNA check behind it. TRBV21-1 is an annotated pseudogene. The CDR3 runs 17 residues. CDR3 nucleotide sequence: TGTGCCAGCCGGACAGGAGGAGAGGGGTATAGCAATCAGCCCCAGCATTTT. It encodes CASRTGGEGYSNQPQHF.

The V gene is TRBV7-2, the J gene TRBJ2-5; no clear D gene. Trimming took 0 bases from V and 2 from J, leaving 7 bases between them. The length of the CDR3 is 14 residues. The germline CDR1 and CDR2 sequences are SGHTA and FQGNSA. CDR3 in DNA: TGTGCCAGCAGCTTAGCTGGGGTTCAAGAGACCCAGTACTTC. This codes for CASSLAGVQETQYF.

This clone was seen more than once but under ten times. This chain links TRBV4-1 with TRBJ2-7, with D unclear. The CDR3 totals 15 residues. Trimming stripped 4 bases from V and 1 base from J, with 14 bases between. From germline, CDR1 is MGHRA and CDR2 YSYEKL. CDR3 residues: CASSLRPDGSYEQYF. Here the CDR3 DNA reads TGCGCCAGCAGCCTAAGACCCGACGGTTCCTACGAGCAGTACTTC.

This sequence joins TRBV9 and TRBJ2-1, with D perhaps TRBD2 (6 bases). With 6 bases removed from V and 9 bases from J, the gap between germline ends came to 22 bases. This CDR3 comprises 15 residues. Germline V gene sequence: CDR1 SGDLS, CDR2 YYNGEE. The CDR3 DNA reads TGTGCCAGCAACCACGGTCCAGGAGGGCGTATTGAGCAGTTCTTC. Translation gives CASNHGPGGRIEQFF.

This sequence joins TRBV5-4 and TRBJ2-7, with D unresolved. CDR1 and CDR2 from the germline V gene are SGHNT and YYREEE (reference sequence). The CDR3 extends over 12 amino acids. The CDR3 bases are TGTGCAGGCGGCCCCCACGGCTACGAGCAGTACTTC. As protein: CAGGPHGYEQYF. Drawing the rest from reference TRBV5-4 and TRBJ2-7, the complete variable domain is ETGVTQSPTHLIKTRGQQVTLRCSSQSGHNTVSWYQQALGQGPQFIFQYYREEENGRGNFPPRFSGLQFPNYSSELNVNALELDDSALYLCAGGPHGYEQYFGPGTRLTVT.

This clone was recorded only once. The V call is TRBV27, the J call TRBJ2-3; possibly TRBD2 for D (7 bases). In germline, CDR1 is MNHEY, CDR2 SMNVEV (reference sequence). This CDR3 is 14 amino acids long. V lost 6 bases to trimming and J lost 4 bases, with 14 bases between them. CDR3 in amino acids: CASSRRGGSDTQYF. DNA of the CDR3: TGTGCCAGCAGCCGGAGGGGGGGGTCAGATACGCAGTATTTT.

The rearrangement joins TRBV18 to TRBJ2-5; D is uncertain. The CDR3 totals 15 residues. V dropped 1 base and J dropped 2 bases, with 11 bases sitting between them. Germline V lookup: CDR1 KGHSH, CDR2 LQKENI. The CDR3 sequence: CASSPRVLGQETQYF. CDR3 bases: TGTGCCAGCTCACCACGGGTTTTGGGTCAAGAGACCCAGTACTTC.

The V gene is TRBV6-5, the J gene TRBJ2-3, with D hard to call. The CDR3 contains 12 residues. With 6 bases removed from V and 5 bases from J, the gap between germline ends came to 9 bases. The germline gives CDR1 MNHEY, CDR2 SVGAGI. CDR3 DNA sequence: TGTGCCAGCAGCCGAGCCGGAGATACGCAGTATTTT. The encoded protein is CASSRAGDTQYF.

The chain is built from TRBV2 and TRBJ1-5; D is unclear. CDR1 SNHLY and CDR2 FYNNEI come from the germline V gene. The germline V and J ends were trimmed by 4 bases and 4 bases, with 14 bases remaining between them. The CDR3 sequence is 15 residues long. The CDR3 loop reads CASSGQEVGNQPQHF. In DNA form, the CDR3 reads TGTGCCAGCAGTGGGCAGGAGGTCGGGAATCAGCCCCAGCATTTT.

This clone was recorded once. V usage is TRBV11-3 and J usage is TRBJ2-1; 7 bases line up with TRBD2. In germline, CDR1 is SGHNT, CDR2 YENEEA. J was trimmed by 8 bases and V by 4 bases; bases with no gene match: 5. The CDR3 is 13 residues long. DNA of the CDR3: TGTGCCAGCAGCTCGCCGACTAGCTATGAGCAGTTCTTC. It translates to CASSSPTSYEQFF.

The chain recombines TRBV11-2 with TRBJ2-5; the D is unclear. CDR1 is SGHAT, CDR2 FQNNGV, per germline. This CDR3 has 15 amino acids. Trimming removed 1 base at V and 2 bases at J, with 11 bases between. CDR3 sequence (DNA): TGTGCCAGCAGCTTAGGACCCCCCAGTCAAGAGACCCAGTACTTC. As protein: CASSLGPPSQETQYF.